This T cell receptor beta chain was sequenced during a study of T-cell reconstitution after alpha-beta-depleted transplantation in children. Unique molecular identifiers were built into the TCRbeta library. From the PCR reads, TCRdb called clonotypes with MiXCR, one entry per CDR3 protein. The sample holds about 400,000 distinct CDR3 sequences, 20% seen once. Between the trimmed V and J ends, which lost 2 bases and 4 bases, there was a span of 8 bases. This CDR3 comprises 13 residues. This clonotype appeared many times. The rearrangement uses TRBV12-3 or TRBV12-4 and TRBJ1-2; unclear D gene. The material was PBMCs from the stem cell graft donor, obtained from the stem cell graft. The source of this sequence is a human donor who donated a stem cell graft to a child with acute myeloid leukemia. This CDR3 reads CASSLSVAYGYTF. Here the CDR3 DNA reads TGTGCCAGCAGTTTATCTGTTGCCTATGGCTACACCTTC.